The 8 T cell receptor beta chains reported below all come from one sample, sequenced in a study of beta chain features in type 1 diabetes. Study outcomes and limitations: Shortening that was moderate but significant affected the TCRB CDR3s of Type 1 diabetes patients in all four CD4+ subsets.

Sequencing targeted expressed TCRB transcripts, as all isolated RNA had been reverse transcribed. Using immunoSEQ multiplex PCR, the repertoire was profiled, and TCRdb retains in-frame clones only, with some absent. The data hold some 700,000 clones, with 13% observed a single time. No antigen has been assigned to these receptors. Sequences were obtained from naive CD4+ T cells from blood. The receptor set was obtained from a man aged 18 to 29 with type 1 diabetes.

This clone has a handful of counts. V and J are TRBV7-9 and TRBJ1-1, with D unclear. Germline CDR1 and CDR2: SEHNR and FQNEAQ (reference sequence). CDR3 length: 14 residues. Trimming left V 3 bases short and J 3 bases short, with 11 bases between. The CDR3 protein is CASSLLWGYTEAFF. DNA of the CDR3: TGTGCCAGCAGCTTGTTATGGGGTTACACTGAAGCTTTCTTT.

J is TRBJ2-7 and V is TRBV13, with unresolved D. Trimming took 3 bases from V and 3 from J, leaving 3 bases between them. CDR3 length: 11 amino acids. CDR1 is PRHDT and CDR2 is FYEKMQ in the germline V gene (reference sequence). The CDR3 loop reads CASSFYYEQYF. CDR3 DNA: TGTGCCAGCAGCTTCTACTACGAGCAGTACTTC.

The rearrangement uses TRBV7-9 and TRBJ2-1; D may be TRBD1 (5 bases). V lost 5 bases, J lost 7 bases, and 18 bases lay in between. Germline V gene data show CDR1 as SEHNR and CDR2 as FQNEAQ (reference sequence). The CDR3 is 15 residues long. CDR3 loop: CASSQSGPWGNEQFF. CDR3 bases: TGTGCCAGCAGCCAATCAGGGCCCTGGGGAAATGAGCAGTTCTTC.

This chain links TRBV7-6 with TRBJ2-3, with 10 bases lining up with TRBD2. This CDR3 has 15 amino acids. J gave up 3 bases and V 6 bases, and 6 bases lay outside the gene matches. Germline CDR1 is SGHVS and CDR2 is FNYEAQ. DNA of the CDR3: TGTGCCAGCAGTCCGACTAGCGGGTTAACAGATACGCAGTATTTT. This sequence encodes CASSPTSGLTDTQYF.

This clone was picked up a small number of times. The genes are TRBV13 and TRBJ1-4, with 7 positions matching TRBD1. The J segment lost 8 bases and the V segment lost 5 bases, leaving 8 bases of the junction unmatched. Looked up from germline, CDR1 is PRHDT and CDR2 is FYEKMQ (reference sequence). The CDR3 consists of 14 residues. The CDR3 spells CASSQGVVGEKLFF. The CDR3 bases are TGTGCCAGCAGCCAGGGGGTAGTGGGCGAAAAACTGTTTTTT.

This chain uses TRBV27 with TRBJ2-7, with unresolved D. The CDR3 consists of 13 residues. The V and J ends lost 3 bases and 6 bases respectively, with 12 bases between them. Germline CDR1 MNHEY, CDR2 SMNVEV (reference sequence). The CDR3 DNA follows: TGTGCCAGCAGTTTCTATCCGATGGGCGAGCAGTACTTC. It encodes CASSFYPMGEQYF.

The V call is TRBV9, the J call TRBJ2-1; D is undetermined. Trimming removed 0 bases from V and 9 bases from J, with 10 bases in between. Germline CDR1 is SGDLS and CDR2 is YYNGEE. This CDR3 spans 13 amino acids. This CDR3 reads CASSVDPHGEQFF. The CDR3 bases are TGTGCCAGCAGCGTAGACCCCCACGGTGAGCAGTTCTTC.

CDR3 coding DNA: TGTGCCAGCAGCCCGACCGCGACAGGGGTCACCGGGGAGCTGTTTTTT. This gives the protein CASSPTATGVTGELFF. The rearrangement uses TRBV2 and TRBJ2-2, with 8 bases fitting TRBD1. The germline V gene has CDR1 SNHLY and CDR2 FYNNEI. The CDR3 contains 16 residues. V shed 6 bases, J shed 4 bases, and the junction held 10 bases outside the gene matches.